This TCR beta chain derives from a study of T cell responses to AZD1222 COVID-19 vaccine. The CDR3 length is 12 residues. V lost 3 bases to trimming and J lost 5 bases, with 5 bases between them. Germline CDR1 and CDR2: KGHSH and LQKENI. Profiling relied on immunoSEQ multiplex PCR, and the TCRdb table lists in-frame clones only, not all of them. The table records some 120,000 clones, about 87% of them present only once. J is TRBJ1-5 and V is TRBV18; D is ambiguous. The sequencing used peripheral blood, collected on day 0 of AZD1222 vaccination. The receptor's source is an adult in good health. DNA for the CDR3: TGTGCCAGCTCACCGGGAGATCAGCCCCAGCATTTT. Residues: CASSPGDQPQHF.